The 15 T cell receptor beta chains listed next were all sequenced from one sample in a study of sequential checkpoint blockade in melanoma. Treatment indicated: randomized to nivolumab then ipilimumab (arm A) or the reverse (arm B). Repertoires were generated with immunoSEQ multiplex PCR, while TCRdb's copy carries only in-frame clones and drops some. The sample lists around 8,300 clones, under 80% occurring once. The sequencing used CD8+ T cells sorted from blood (inferred from file names), collected from a patient given nivolumab and ipilimumab in sequence. Every receptor here comes from a human patient with melanoma. Some clones in this sample may be carry-over from other donors' samples.

The rearrangement joins TRBV5-4 to TRBJ1-2, with TRBD1 matching over 7 bases. Trimming removed 6 bases from V and 2 bases from J; junction bases left unmatched: 16. Germline V gene data show CDR1 as SGHNT and CDR2 as YYREEE (reference sequence). The CDR3 extends over 17 amino acids. CDR3 coding DNA: TGTGCCAGCACCTACGGGACAGCCCCCTCGGCGAACTATGGCTACACCTTC. Translated, it gives CASTYGTAPSANYGYTF.

This sequence joins TRBV4-3 and TRBJ1-1; a weak D match, TRBD1 (5 bases). Germline loops: CDR1 LGHNA, CDR2 YSLEER. The CDR3 is made up of 14 amino acids. V lost 1 base, J lost 7 bases, and 13 bases lay in between. This CDR3 reads CASSQGREGDEAFF. The CDR3 DNA reads TGCGCCAGCAGCCAAGGCAGGGAGGGAGATGAAGCTTTCTTT.

V gene TRBV7-8 combines with J gene TRBJ1-4; 9 bases match TRBD1. The germline gives CDR1 SGHVS, CDR2 FQNEAQ. V trimming: 5 bases; J trimming: 8 bases; junction bases outside the gene matches: 9. This CDR3 has 15 residues. CDR3: CASSGQGSRREKLFF. The CDR3 DNA reads as TGTGCCAGCAGCGGACAGGGGTCGAGACGGGAAAAACTGTTTTTT. Supplemented by reference TRBV7-8 and TRBJ1-4, the full variable domain reads GAGVSQSPRYKVAKRGQDVALRCDPISGHVSLFWYQQALGQGPEFLTYFQNEAQLDKSGLPSDRFFAERPEGSVSTLKIQRTQQEDSAVYLCASSGQGSRREKLFFGSGTQLSVL.

The chain couples TRBV9 to TRBJ1-6; D gene uncertain. The germline V and J ends were trimmed by 3 bases and 6 bases, with 19 bases remaining between them. Germline CDR1 and CDR2: SGDLS and YYNGEE. The CDR3 extends over 17 amino acids. The CDR3: CASSAPSDSTLNSPLHF. CDR3 coding DNA: TGTGCCAGCAGCGCCCCGAGCGATTCAACACTTAATTCACCCCTCCACTTT.

This rearrangement joins TRBV4-3 to TRBJ2-7, with 10 bases matching TRBD2. Germline CDR1 reads LGHNA; CDR2 reads YSLEER. This CDR3 has 17 residues. V lost 0 bases and J lost 2; bases outside the gene matches: 7. The CDR3 region is CASSQDSSGGGAYEQYF. The CDR3 nucleotides are TGCGCCAGCAGCCAAGACAGCAGCGGGGGGGGAGCCTACGAGCAGTACTTC.

V usage is TRBV2 and J usage is TRBJ2-7, with unresolved D. The V gene's germline CDR1 is SNHLY and CDR2 FYNNEI. Trimming took off 6 bases at V and 2 bases at J, with 8 bases between the two ends. CDR3 length: 12 amino acids. The CDR3 sequence: CASRGDPYEQYF. The CDR3 bases are TGTGCCAGCAGAGGAGACCCCTACGAGCAGTACTTC.

This clone was seen a few times. CDR3 nucleotides: TGTGCCAGCAGCACAGGGACAGGGGGCCCCTACGAGCAGTACTTC. This translates into CASSTGTGGPYEQYF. The genes are TRBV5-6 and TRBJ2-7; 12 bases agree with TRBD1. Germline V gene lookup returns CDR1 SGHDT and CDR2 YYEEEE. The ends lost 4 bases at V and 2 bases at J; junction bases unmatched: 4. This CDR3 region has 15 residues.

This clone was picked up one time. This chain uses TRBV7-6 with TRBJ1-1; D is unresolved. Germline assignment: CDR1 SGHVS and CDR2 FNYEAQ. The CDR3 is 16 residues long. Trimming shortened V by 2 bases and J by 2 bases, and 15 bases separated the two germline ends. CDR3 sequence reads: CASSLRSSTGNTEAFF. The CDR3 DNA follows: TGTGCCAGCAGCTTAAGAAGTTCGACGGGTAACACTGAAGCTTTCTTT.

The J gene is TRBJ2-2, the V gene TRBV10-3; TRBD2 agrees at 11 bases. CDR1 and CDR2 (germline): ENHRY, SYGVKD. V shed 5 bases and J 6 bases; nucleotides not matched to a gene: 5. The CDR3 consists of 15 residues. Here the CDR3 reads CAISPGTSGSGELFF. CDR3 nucleotides: TGTGCCATCAGTCCCGGGACTAGCGGATCCGGGGAGCTGTTTTTT.

V and J are TRBV2 and TRBJ2-1; 8 nucleotides align to TRBD2. V was pared by 2 bases and J by 7 bases, with 4 bases of the junction left unmatched. Germline CDR1 SNHLY, CDR2 FYNNEI. The CDR3 is 14 amino acids. The CDR3 DNA reads as TGTGCCAGCAGTGAATGGGGGACTAGGAATGAGCAGTTCTTC. This sequence encodes CASSEWGTRNEQFF.

The table lists this clone with a few counts. The chain couples TRBV2 to TRBJ1-2; TRBD1 might be the D (5 bases). Trimming left V 6 bases short and J 7 bases short, with 24 bases between. Germline V lookup: CDR1 SNHLY, CDR2 FYNNEI. This CDR3 region has 16 residues. The CDR3 here is CASSVVWTPGGGGYTF. The CDR3 DNA follows: TGTGCCAGCAGCGTCGTTTGGACCCCCGGCGGGGGTGGCTACACCTTC.

The chain couples TRBV28 to TRBJ2-7; perhaps TRBD1 as D (6 bases). Germline V gene sequence: CDR1 MDHEN, CDR2 SYDVKM. V lost 5 bases and J 4 bases, leaving 15 bases between the germline ends. This CDR3 is built from 14 residues. Written as DNA, the CDR3 is TGTGCCAGCAGTAACACGACAGGTCGGTACGAGCAGTACTTC. It encodes CASSNTTGRYEQYF.

The rearrangement joins TRBV28 to TRBJ2-7; a possible D gene is TRBD1 (5 bases). The CDR3 spans 15 residues. Trimming pared 2 bases from V and 0 bases from J, leaving 11 bases between. Germline V CDR1 and CDR2: MDHEN, SYDVKM. The CDR3 here is CASSLLTGSSYEQYF. In DNA, the CDR3 is TGTGCCAGCAGTTTACTAACAGGCAGCTCCTACGAGCAGTACTTC.

This rearrangement joins TRBV5-6 to TRBJ2-7; 7 positions match TRBD2. Germline CDR1 reads SGHDT; CDR2 reads YYEEEE. With 2 bases clipped from V and 7 bases from J, the junction kept 18 bases outside the gene matches. The CDR3 loop spans 17 amino acids. The CDR3 sequence is CASSLMGRGVLPLEQYF. For the CDR3, the DNA is TGTGCCAGCAGCTTAATGGGACGGGGGGTCCTTCCTTTGGAGCAGTACTTC.

The genes are TRBV9 and TRBJ1-2; 10 bases map to TRBD1. Germline-derived CDR1 and CDR2 are SGDLS and YYNGEE. Trimming removed 3 bases from V and 4 bases from J; junction bases left unmatched: 6. The CDR3 runs 15 residues. The CDR3 sequence: CASSGDRGLGYGYTF. Here the CDR3 DNA reads TGTGCCAGCAGCGGTGACAGGGGGCTCGGCTATGGCTACACCTTC.